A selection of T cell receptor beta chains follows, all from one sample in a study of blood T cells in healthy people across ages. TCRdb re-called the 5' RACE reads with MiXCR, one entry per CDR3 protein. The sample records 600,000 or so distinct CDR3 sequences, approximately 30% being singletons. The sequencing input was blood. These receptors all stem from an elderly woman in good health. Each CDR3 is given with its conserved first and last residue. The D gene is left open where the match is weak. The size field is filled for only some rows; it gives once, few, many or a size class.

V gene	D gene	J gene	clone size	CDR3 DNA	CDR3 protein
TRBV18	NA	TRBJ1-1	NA	TGTGCCAGCTCACCACCGAGGGGTTACACTGAAGCTTTCTTT	CASSPPRGYTEAFF
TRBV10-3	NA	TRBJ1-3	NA	TGTGCCATCAGTGAGTTGGTCTCCCCCATATATTTT	CAISELVSPIYF
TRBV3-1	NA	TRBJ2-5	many	TGTGCCAGCAGCCTGAGGGGGACGCAAGAGACCCAGTACTTC	CASSLRGTQETQYF
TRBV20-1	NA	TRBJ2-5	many	TGCAGTGCTAGAGGGCCGGACCAAGAGACCCAGTACTTC	CSARGPDQETQYF
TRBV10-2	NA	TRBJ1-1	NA	TGCGCCAGCAGTGAAGGCAGGGTTACTGAAGCTTTCTTT	CASSEGRVTEAFF
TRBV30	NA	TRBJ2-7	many	TGTGCCTGGAGTGTGAGGGACGAGCAGTACTTC	CAWSVRDEQYF
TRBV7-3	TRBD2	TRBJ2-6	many	TGTGCCAGCAGCCCGGGACTAGCTAGCTCTGGGGCCAACGTCCTGACTTTC	CASSPGLASSGANVLTF
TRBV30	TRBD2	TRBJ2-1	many	TGTGCCTGGAGTGCCGGGACTAGCGGGGAATACAATGAGCAGTTCTTC	CAWSAGTSGEYNEQFF
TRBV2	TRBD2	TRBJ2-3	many	TGTGCCAGCACGGGAGTAGCGGGGCCGAGGGATACGCAGTATTTT	CASTGVAGPRDTQYF
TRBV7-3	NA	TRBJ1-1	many	TGTGCCAGCAGCTTGTACGGGGGTGGGACTGAAGCTTTCTTT	CASSLYGGGTEAFF
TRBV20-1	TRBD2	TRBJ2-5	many	TGCAGTGCTAGAGGGGCTAGCGGGGGGGCAACAGAGACCCAGTACTTC	CSARGASGGATETQYF
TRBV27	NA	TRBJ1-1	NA	TGTGCCAGCAGTTTATCTATAGACATGAACACTGAAGCTTTCTTT	CASSLSIDMNTEAFF
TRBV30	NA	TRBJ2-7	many	TGTGCCTGGAGTGCCCCCGGAGGGGGCCGATCTTCCTACGAGCAGTACTTC	CAWSAPGGGRSSYEQYF
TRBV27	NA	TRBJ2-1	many	TGTGCCAGCAGTTTGAGGGCAGGAGAGCAGTTCTTC	CASSLRAGEQFF
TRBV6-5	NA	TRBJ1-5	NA	TGTGCCAGCAGTTACTCGTGGGGGCTTCGCCAGCCCCAGCATTTT	CASSYSWGLRQPQHF
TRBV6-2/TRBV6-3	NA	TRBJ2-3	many	TGTGCCAGCAGTTGGAGCGGAGGCACAGATACGCAGTATTTT	CASSWSGGTDTQYF
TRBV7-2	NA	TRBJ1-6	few	TGTGCCAGCGGCTTATTTACTGATCCGGATTCACCCCTCCACTTT	CASGLFTDPDSPLHF
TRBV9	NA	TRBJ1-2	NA	TGTGCCGGCAGCGTACAGGGTGGAGGCTACACCTTC	CAGSVQGGGYTF
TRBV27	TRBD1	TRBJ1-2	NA	TGTGCCAGCAGGTTACAGGGGGCTAGCTATGGCTACACCTTC	CASRLQGASYGYTF
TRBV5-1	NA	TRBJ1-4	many	TGCGCCAGCAGCGGAGGGACATCTGAAAAACTGTTTTTT	CASSGGTSEKLFF
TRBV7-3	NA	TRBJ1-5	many	TGTGCCAGCAGCTCCTCCCCTAATCAGCCCCAGCATTTT	CASSSSPNQPQHF
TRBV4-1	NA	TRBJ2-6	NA	TGCGCCAGCAGCCAAGACGGGCGGCGGCCTGGGGCCAACGTCCGGACTTTC	CASSQDGRRPGANVRTF
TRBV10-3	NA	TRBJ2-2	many	TGTGCCATCAATATGGGCGACAGTCCGAACACCGGGGAGCTGTTTTTT	CAINMGDSPNTGELFF
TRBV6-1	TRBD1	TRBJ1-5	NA	TGTGCCAGCAGCTGGGGACAGGGTTTCAATCAGCCCCAGCATTTT	CASSWGQGFNQPQHF
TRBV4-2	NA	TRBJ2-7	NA	TGTGCCGGCAGCCAGAACAGAGACAATGAGCAGTACTTC	CAGSQNRDNEQYF
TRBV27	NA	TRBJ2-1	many	TGTGCCAGCAGGGTACCTGGGGATGAGCAGTTCTTC	CASRVPGDEQFF
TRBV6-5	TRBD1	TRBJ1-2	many	TGTGCCAGCAGTGACCCGGGACAGGCAGCGTGCACCTTC	CASSDPGQAACTF
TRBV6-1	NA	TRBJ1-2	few	TGTGCCAGCAGTGAAAGGTCTCCCCTTGGCTACACCTTC	CASSERSPLGYTF
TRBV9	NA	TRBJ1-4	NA	TGTGCCAGCAGCGTAGGGGATTCGTCCGCATGGAGTGGAAAACTGTTTTTT	CASSVGDSSAWSGKLFF
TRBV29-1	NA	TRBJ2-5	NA	TGCGGCGGATGGAGCGACCGCCAAGAGACCCAGTACTTC	CGGWSDRQETQYF
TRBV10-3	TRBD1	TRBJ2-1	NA	TGTGCCATCAGGGAGGGACAGGGCGGACGGCAGTTCTTC	CAIREGQGGRQFF
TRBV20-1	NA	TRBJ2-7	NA	TGCAGTGCTAGAGGACAGAACGGGGATTACGAGCAGTACTTC	CSARGQNGDYEQYF
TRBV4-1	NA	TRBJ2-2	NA	TGCGCCAGCAGCCAAGTTGGTCCGACCGGGGAGCTGTTTTTT	CASSQVGPTGELFF
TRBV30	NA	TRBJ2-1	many	TGTGCCTGGGCGGTCGGTTTGGGTAGGGGTGAGCAGTTCTTC	CAWAVGLGRGEQFF
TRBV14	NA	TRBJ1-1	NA	TGTGCCAGCAGCTCCCTGTGGACTGAAGCTTTCTTT	CASSSLWTEAFF
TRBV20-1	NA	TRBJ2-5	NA	TGCAGTGCTTCCCGAGAGGTACAGGGTCATAAGCAGTACTTC	CSASREVQGHKQYF
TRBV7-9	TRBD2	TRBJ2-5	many	TGTGCCAGCAGCCACGGACTAGCGGGGGCTTCAGAGACCCAGTACTTC	CASSHGLAGASETQYF
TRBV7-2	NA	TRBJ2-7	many	TGTGCCAGCAGCTTAGCCCTCTCCCAGGGCTACGAGCAGTACTTC	CASSLALSQGYEQYF
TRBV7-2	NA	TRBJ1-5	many	TGTGCCAGCAGCAGGGAGTTCGGTCTCAATCAGCCCCAGCATTTT	CASSREFGLNQPQHF
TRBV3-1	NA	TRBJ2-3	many	TGTGCCAGCAGCCCAGTAGGGCCGGGAGATACGCAGTATTTT	CASSPVGPGDTQYF
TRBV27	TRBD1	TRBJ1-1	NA	TGTGCCAGCAGTTTGGGGACAGGTGGCTCTGAAGCTTTCTTT	CASSLGTGGSEAFF
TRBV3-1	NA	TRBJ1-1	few	TGTGCCAGCAGCCAAGATGACAGAACGGGAGCTTTCTTT	CASSQDDRTGAFF
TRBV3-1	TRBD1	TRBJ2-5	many	TGTGCCAGCAGCCAAGTCCGGGACAGGTTTCCAGAGACCCAGTACTTC	CASSQVRDRFPETQYF
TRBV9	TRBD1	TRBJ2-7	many	TGTGCCAGCAGCGTAGCTCCCGGGACAGGGGTCTACGAGCAGTACTTC	CASSVAPGTGVYEQYF
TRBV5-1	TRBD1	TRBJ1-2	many	TGCGCCAGCAGCATCCAGGGGGAAGAGGATGGCTACACCTTC	CASSIQGEEDGYTF
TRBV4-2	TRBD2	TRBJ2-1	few	TGTGCCAGCAGCCAACCGGGACTAGCGGGGGAAAATGAGCAGTTCTTC	CASSQPGLAGENEQFF
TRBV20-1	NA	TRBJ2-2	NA	TGCAGTGCCCGGACGGATTCGAACACCGGGGAGCTGTTTTTT	CSARTDSNTGELFF
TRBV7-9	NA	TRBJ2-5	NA	TGTGCCAGCAGCGACAGGTCCCGAAACATCCAAGAGACCCAGTACTTC	CASSDRSRNIQETQYF
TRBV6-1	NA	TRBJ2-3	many	TGTGCCAGCAGTGAAAACACAGATACGCAGTATTTT	CASSENTDTQYF
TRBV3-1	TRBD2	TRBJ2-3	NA	TGTGCCAGCCAGCGGGGGCCCGGGGCAGATACGCAGTATTTT	CASQRGPGADTQYF
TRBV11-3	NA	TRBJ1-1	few	TGTGCCAGCAGCTTTCAGTTTAACCCTGAAGCTTTCTTT	CASSFQFNPEAFF